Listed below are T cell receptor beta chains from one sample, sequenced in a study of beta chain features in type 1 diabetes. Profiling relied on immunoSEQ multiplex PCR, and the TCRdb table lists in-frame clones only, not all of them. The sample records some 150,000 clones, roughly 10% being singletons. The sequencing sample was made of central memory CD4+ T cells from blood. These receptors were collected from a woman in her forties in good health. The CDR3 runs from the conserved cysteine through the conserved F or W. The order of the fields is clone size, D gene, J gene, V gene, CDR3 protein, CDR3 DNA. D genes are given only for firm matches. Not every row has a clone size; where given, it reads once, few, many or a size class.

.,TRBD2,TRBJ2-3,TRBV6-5,CASASGGGSTDTQYF,TGTGCCAGCGCTAGCGGGGGGGGGAGCACAGATACGCAGTATTTT
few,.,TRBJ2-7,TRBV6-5,CASRQVPYEQYF,TGTGCCAGTCGACAGGTTCCCTACGAGCAGTACTTC
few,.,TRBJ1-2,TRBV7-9,CASSNPTGVLAF,TGTGCCAGCAGTAATCCGACGGGGGTGCTTGCCTTC
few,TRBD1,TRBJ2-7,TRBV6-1,CASRDRGPYEQYF,TGTGCCAGCAGGGACAGGGGGCCCTACGAGCAGTACTTC
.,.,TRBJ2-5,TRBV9,CASSVEVGGQTQYF,TGTGCCAGCAGCGTAGAAGTCGGCGGTCAGACCCAGTACTTC
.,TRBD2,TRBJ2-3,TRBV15,CATSLRSGGARFVDTQYF,TGTGCCACCAGCCTGAGGAGCGGGGGGGCCAGATTTGTAGATACGCAGTATTTT
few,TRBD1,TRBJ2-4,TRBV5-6,CASSERQGNIQYF,TGTGCCAGCAGCGAAAGACAGGGAAACATTCAGTACTTC
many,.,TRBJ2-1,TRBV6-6,CASSYGRGTFF,TGTGCCAGCAGTTACGGCCGGGGGACGTTCTTC
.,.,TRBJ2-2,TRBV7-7,CASSLSPGTGELFF,TGTGCCAGCAGCTTATCCCCCGGGACCGGGGAGCTGTTTTTT
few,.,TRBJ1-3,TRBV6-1,CASSVDKAGNTIYF,TGTGCCAGCAGTGTAGACAAGGCTGGAAACACCATATATTTT
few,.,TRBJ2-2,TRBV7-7,CASSHSFTGELFF,TGTGCTAGCAGCCACTCGTTCACCGGGGAGCTGTTTTTT
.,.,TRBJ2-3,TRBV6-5,CASSYSIGSYTDTQYF,TGTGCCAGCAGTTACTCGATTGGCAGTTACACAGATACGCAGTATTTT
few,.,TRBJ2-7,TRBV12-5,CASGPPDRRGGEQYF,TGTGCTAGTGGTCCGCCGGACAGGAGGGGCGGCGAGCAGTACTTC
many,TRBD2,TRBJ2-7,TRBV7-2,CASTPGGESYEQYF,TGTGCCAGCACCCCTGGGGGGGAAAGCTACGAGCAGTACTTC
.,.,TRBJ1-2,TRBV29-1,CSVDDGRGYHGYTF,TGCAGCGTTGATGATGGGAGAGGGTACCATGGCTACACCTTC
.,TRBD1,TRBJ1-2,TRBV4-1,CASSPGTGVGYGYTF,TGCGCCAGCAGCCCGGGGACAGGGGTAGGATATGGCTACACCTTC
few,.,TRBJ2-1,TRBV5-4,CASSRGSDYNEQFF,TGTGCCAGCAGTAGGGGCAGTGATTACAATGAGCAGTTCTTC
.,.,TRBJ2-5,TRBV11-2,CASSSALGQETQYF,TGTGCCAGCAGCTCCGCCCTAGGACAAGAGACCCAGTACTTC
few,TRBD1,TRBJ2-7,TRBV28,CASSPTGAFYEQYF,TGTGCCAGCAGTCCTACAGGGGCCTTCTACGAGCAGTACTTC
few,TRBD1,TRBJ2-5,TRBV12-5,CASGLVGDRGRKTQYF,TGTGCTAGTGGTTTGGTAGGGGACAGGGGACGGAAGACCCAGTACTTC
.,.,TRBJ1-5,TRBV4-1,CASSQDPLQPQHF,TGCGCCAGCAGCCAAGATCCCCTACAGCCCCAGCATTTT
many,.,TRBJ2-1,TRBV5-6,CASSSNYNEQFF,TGTGCCAGCAGCTCCAACTACAATGAGCAGTTCTTC
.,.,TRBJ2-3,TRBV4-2,CASSQEGASSTDTQYF,TGTGCCAGCAGCCAAGAAGGCGCTAGCAGCACAGATACGCAGTATTTT
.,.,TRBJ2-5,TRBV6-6,CASTVQGGETQYF,TGTGCCAGCACTGTCCAGGGGGGAGAGACCCAGTACTTC
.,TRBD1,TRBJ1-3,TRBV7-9,CASSLVGGEDTIYF,TGTGCCAGCAGCTTAGTAGGGGGCGAGGACACCATATATTTT
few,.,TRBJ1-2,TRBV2,CASSEGRDYGYTF,TGTGCCAGCAGTGAAGGCAGGGACTATGGCTACACCTTC
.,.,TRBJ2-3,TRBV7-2,CASSSFPLTDTQYF,TGTGCCAGCAGCTCCTTCCCTCTCACAGATACGCAGTATTTT
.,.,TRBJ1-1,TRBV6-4,CASQFEWNTEAFF,TGTGCCAGCCAGTTTGAATGGAACACTGAAGCTTTCTTT
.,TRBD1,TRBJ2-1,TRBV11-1,CASSYRDRLYNEQFF,TGTGCCAGCAGCTACCGGGACAGACTATACAATGAGCAGTTCTTC